Shown below are 16 T cell receptor beta chains from a single sample sequenced in a study of follicular helper T cells after annual influenza vaccination. Sequencing was performed with immunoSEQ multiplex PCR; in TCRdb, only in-frame clones are kept and a portion is missing. The table shows 8,000 to 10,000 clones, with about 83% occurring only once. The time point is: 2014-2015 season, 7 days after vaccination. The sample here was CXCR5- memory CD4+ T cells sorted from blood, taken 7 days after influenza vaccination. All receptors come from an adult who received the influenza vaccine.

Comment on this clone: An end of the junction does not agree with germline; a read error may underlie this. The rearrangement uses TRBV7-2 and TRBJ1-1; D ambiguous. CDR1 is SGHTA and CDR2 is FQGNSA in the germline V gene. The length of the CDR3 is 13 residues. CDR3 DNA: TGTGCCAGCACCTTAAACTATTTGGGTGAAGCTTTCTTT. Its translation is CASTLNYLGEAFF.

CDR3 nucleotides: TGTGCCAGCAGCGAAGGGGGCGGGAACACTGAAGCTTTCTTT. As protein: CASSEGGGNTEAFF. This chain uses TRBV7-9 with TRBJ1-1; 7 bases are shared with TRBD1. This CDR3 is built from 14 residues. V gave up 5 bases and J gave up 1 base; unmatched junction bases: 4. Germline V gene sequence: CDR1 SEHNR, CDR2 FQNEAQ (reference sequence).

Only one count was recorded for this clone. The chain combines TRBV2 with TRBJ1-3, with D unclear. CDR3 size: 16 residues. V lost 7 bases and J lost 1, with 17 bases in between. CDR1 and CDR2 (germline): SNHLY, FYNNEI. This CDR3 is CASNSRSTLSGNTIYF. The CDR3 nucleotides read TGTGCCAGCAATAGCAGGTCAACTCTTTCTGGAAACACCATATATTTT.

This chain joins TRBV11-2 and TRBJ2-5; 8 bases agree with TRBD1. Trimming at V came to 5 bases and at J to 5 bases, leaving 10 bases not matched to a gene. The CDR3 runs to 15 residues. The germline gives CDR1 SGHAT, CDR2 FQNNGV. CDR3 nucleotides: TGTGCCAGCAGCATTGGACAGGGCCTTTGGGAGACCCAGTACTTC. This encodes CASSIGQGLWETQYF.

CDR3 sequence: CASSLGQGAGETQYF. CDR3 sequence (DNA): TGTGCCAGCAGCTTAGGACAGGGGGCTGGGGAGACCCAGTACTTC. The chain links TRBV5-8 to TRBJ2-5, with 11 nucleotides matching TRBD1. Trimming removed 2 bases from V and 5 bases from J; junction bases left unmatched: 5. The CDR3 totals 15 residues. Germline values: CDR1 SGHTS, CDR2 YDEGEE.

V and J are TRBV21-1 and TRBJ2-5. TRBV21-1 is a recognized pseudogene. This CDR3 has 18 residues. In DNA, the CDR3 is TGTGCCAGCAGCAATCCCACGGGGGCTGGGTTTGGCCAAGAGACCCAGTACTTC. This gives the protein CASSNPTGAGFGQETQYF.

Worth noting for this clone: Other DNA sequences in the same sample also yield this CDR3. The chain recombines TRBV2 with TRBJ2-7, with no clear D. The CDR3 is made up of 14 amino acids. From germline, CDR1 is SNHLY and CDR2 FYNNEI. V was pared by 6 bases and J by 0 bases, with 12 bases between. The CDR3 nucleotides read TGTGCCAGCAGGGTAGGTTTGAGCTCCTACGAGCAGTACTTC. This encodes CASRVGLSSYEQYF.

The chain links TRBV10-3 to TRBJ2-7, with TRBD1 identical over 7 bases. The CDR3 extends over 13 amino acids. Germline trimming cut 7 bases from V and 1 base from J; bases unmatched to any gene: 4. Germline V gene data show CDR1 as ENHRY and CDR2 as SYGVKD. DNA of the CDR3: TGTGCCATCAACGGACAGGAATCCTACGAGCAGTACTTC. Protein: CAINGQESYEQYF.

This clone came up a few times. The chain combines TRBV4-3 with TRBJ1-2; 7 bases map to TRBD1. Trimming removed 1 base from V and 8 bases from J; junction bases left unmatched: 10. Germline loops: CDR1 LGHNA, CDR2 YSLEER. The CDR3 loop spans 15 amino acids. The CDR3, as DNA: TGCGCCAGCAGCCAAGCCCCAACAGGGGAAGGAGGCTACACCTTC. Encoded protein: CASSQAPTGEGGYTF.

The V call is TRBV29-1, the J call TRBJ2-3; 10 bases are a match to TRBD2. From germline, CDR1 is SQVTM and CDR2 ANQGSEA. The CDR3 runs to 14 residues. J lost 2 bases, V lost 5 bases, and 4 bases had no gene match. The CDR3 spells CSVSGGVNTDTQYF. Written as DNA, the CDR3 is TGCAGCGTTAGCGGGGGGGTTAACACAGATACGCAGTATTTT.

The V and J genes are TRBV6-5 and TRBJ1-2, with 10 bases aligning to TRBD1. The CDR3 has 14 residues. Trimming took 6 bases from V and 7 from J; bases not matched to a gene: 8. From germline, CDR1 is MNHEY and CDR2 SVGAGI. CDR3 nucleotide sequence: TGTGCCAGCAGGACAGGGGGCAGGTGGTTTGGCTACACCTTC. It encodes CASRTGGRWFGYTF.

This rearrangement joins TRBV5-1 to TRBJ2-7; the D is unclear. Deletions cut 3 bases from V and 0 bases from J, with 13 bases between. Germline V gene lookup returns CDR1 SGHRS and CDR2 YFSETQ. This CDR3 is built from 15 residues. The CDR3 nucleotides are TGCGCCAGCAGCTCAACTCGACATAACTCCTACGAGCAGTACTTC. Its protein product is CASSSTRHNSYEQYF.

This clone was observed a single time. The J gene is TRBJ2-5, the V gene TRBV7-9; TRBD2 agrees at 12 bases. After removal of 7 bases from V and 4 bases from J, the junction contained 4 bases not matched to a gene. The CDR3 loop spans 14 amino acids. Per germline, CDR1 SEHNR and CDR2 FQNEAQ (reference sequence). Written as DNA, the CDR3 is TGTGCCAGCACACTAGCGGGGGGCGGAGAGACCCAGTACTTC. It encodes CASTLAGGGETQYF.

This clone was seen only a few times. This rearrangement joins TRBV5-4 to TRBJ1-2; TRBD1 aligns across 11 bases. The CDR3 is 17 residues long. In germline, CDR1 is SGHNT, CDR2 YYREEE (reference sequence). Losses at the gene ends were 0 bases for V and 2 bases for J; bases not matched to a gene: 6. The CDR3 region is CASSLAGQGVSNYGYTF. As DNA, the CDR3 is TGTGCCAGCAGCTTGGCGGGACAGGGGGTCTCGAACTATGGCTACACCTTC. Drawing the rest from reference TRBV5-4 and TRBJ1-2, the complete variable domain is ETGVTQSPTHLIKTRGQQVTLRCSSQSGHNTVSWYQQALGQGPQFIFQYYREEENGRGNFPPRFSGLQFPNYSSELNVNALELDDSALYLCASSLAGQGVSNYGYTFGSGTRLTVV.

This CDR3 is CASSTDSYNEQFF. Written as DNA, the CDR3 is TGTGCCAGCAGTACTGACTCGTACAATGAGCAGTTCTTC. The V gene is TRBV2, the J gene TRBJ2-1; D is uncertain. Trimming took 5 bases from V and 4 from J, leaving 9 bases between them. This CDR3 contains 13 residues. Germline loops: CDR1 SNHLY, CDR2 FYNNEI.

The chain carries TRBV5-4 and TRBJ2-1, with D perhaps TRBD1 (6 bases). Per the germline V gene, CDR1 is SGHNT and CDR2 is YYREEE (reference sequence). Deletions cut 4 bases from V and 2 bases from J, with 10 bases between. The CDR3 loop spans 14 amino acids. The CDR3 DNA follows: TGTGCCAGCAGCAGAACAGGGCCCTACAATGAGCAGTTCTTC. This gives the protein CASSRTGPYNEQFF.